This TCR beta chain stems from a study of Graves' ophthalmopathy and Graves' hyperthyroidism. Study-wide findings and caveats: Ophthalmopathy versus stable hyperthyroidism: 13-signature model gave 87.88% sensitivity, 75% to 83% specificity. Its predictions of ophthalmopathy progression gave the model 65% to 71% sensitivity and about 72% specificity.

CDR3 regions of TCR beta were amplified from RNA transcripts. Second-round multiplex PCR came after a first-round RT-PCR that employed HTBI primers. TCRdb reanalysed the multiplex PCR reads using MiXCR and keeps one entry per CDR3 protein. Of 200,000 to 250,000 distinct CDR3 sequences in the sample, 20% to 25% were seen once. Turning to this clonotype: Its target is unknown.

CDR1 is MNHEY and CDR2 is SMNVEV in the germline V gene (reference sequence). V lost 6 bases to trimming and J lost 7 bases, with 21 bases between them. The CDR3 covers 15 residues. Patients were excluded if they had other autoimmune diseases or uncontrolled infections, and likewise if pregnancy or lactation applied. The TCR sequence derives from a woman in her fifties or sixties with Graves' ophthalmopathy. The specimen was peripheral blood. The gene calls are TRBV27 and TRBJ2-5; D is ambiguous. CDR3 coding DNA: TGTGCCAGCAGAGGAAGTGTGGCGGCTCACGGGACCCAGTACTTC. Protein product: CASRGSVAAHGTQYF.